These 21 T cell receptor beta chains came from one sample sequenced in a study of long-term antiretroviral therapy in people with HIV. The libraries were made with immunoSEQ v3.0 at survey level. Profiled with immunoSEQ multiplex PCR; TCRdb holds only in-frame clones, not every one. The sample includes 20,000 to 25,000 clones, 70% to 80% seen only once; the top ten take roughly 10%. The specimen comprised unsorted PBMCs, sampled 1.2 years after starting antiretroviral therapy. These receptors all stem from a woman aged 40 to 50 with HIV.

The CDR3 DNA sequence: TGTGCCAGCAGCCAAGATCCCGGGACAGATAATCAGCCCCAGCATTTT. Residues: CASSQDPGTDNQPQHF. The V and J genes are TRBV4-2 and TRBJ1-5; 7 bases are a match to TRBD1. V was clipped by 0 bases and J by 4 bases; unmatched bases: 6. Germline CDR1 reads LGHNA; CDR2 reads YNFKEQ. The CDR3 contains 16 residues.

This chain uses TRBV12-5 with TRBJ2-7; 8 bases fit TRBD2. J gave up 7 bases and V 5 bases, and 13 bases lay outside the gene matches. Germline V gene lookup returns CDR1 LGHNT and CDR2 FRNRAP. This CDR3 region has 15 residues. DNA for the CDR3: TGTGCTAGTGGTCTCTCCGGGACTAGTAAGGGGGAGCAGTACTTC. This encodes CASGLSGTSKGEQYF.

This clone appeared a single time. The chain has TRBV6-1 and TRBJ1-2; TRBD1 matches at 10 bases. V lost 2 bases and J lost 4; bases outside the gene matches: 4. This CDR3 is 15 amino acids long. The germline CDR1 and CDR2 sequences are MNHNS and SASEGT. This CDR3 reads CASSEWTGGSYGYTF. CDR3 DNA: TGTGCCAGCAGTGAATGGACAGGGGGAAGCTATGGCTACACCTTC.

V and J are TRBV9 and TRBJ1-1; no definite D call. The V gene lost 4 bases and the J gene lost 5 bases, with 12 bases spanning the gap. This CDR3 region has 13 residues. Germline assignment: CDR1 SGDLS and CDR2 YYNGEE. CDR3 coding DNA: TGTGCCAGCAGCTACGGCGATGGGACTGAAGCTTTCTTT. This sequence encodes CASSYGDGTEAFF.

Only one count was recorded for this clone. This chain links TRBV11-3 with TRBJ2-7; D unclear. V was cut by 5 bases and J by 0 bases, with 8 bases left in between. This CDR3 is 13 amino acids long. The germline V gene has CDR1 SGHNT and CDR2 YENEEA. CDR3 protein: CASSQYSSYEQYF. The CDR3 nucleotides are TGTGCCAGCAGCCAGTATAGCTCCTACGAGCAGTACTTC.

This clone has only one observation. This sequence joins TRBV6-1 and TRBJ1-2; D remains unclear. The V end lost 3 bases, the J end lost 2 bases, and 13 bases lay between the germline ends. CDR1 and CDR2 (germline): MNHNS, SASEGT. The CDR3 consists of 15 residues. DNA for the CDR3: TGTGCCAGCAGTGATCTCTCGTCTGGGAACTATGGCTACACCTTC. Translating it yields CASSDLSSGNYGYTF.

The V gene is TRBV7-7, the J gene TRBJ1-3; possible D gene TRBD1, 5 bases. Germline V gene data show CDR1 as SSHAT and CDR2 as FNYEAQ (reference sequence). V gave up 1 base and J gave up 7 bases, with 14 bases separating them. The CDR3 is made up of 15 amino acids. CDR3: CASSLDGGGANTIYF. The CDR3 DNA is TGTGCCAGCAGCTTAGACGGGGGGGGTGCCAACACCATATATTTT. The full variable domain, completed using reference TRBV7-7 and TRBJ1-3, is GAGVSQSPRYKVTKRGQDVTLRCDPISSHATLYWYQQALGQGPEFLTYFNYEAQPDKSGLPSDRFSAERPEGSISTLTIQRTEQRDSAMYRCASSLDGGGANTIYFGEGSWLTVV.

The rearrangement uses TRBV19 and TRBJ2-5; TRBD2 matches at 10 bases. Looked up from germline, CDR1 is LNHDA and CDR2 is SQIVND (reference sequence). This CDR3 region has 14 residues. J gave up 5 bases and V 5 bases, and 5 bases lay outside the gene matches. The CDR3 loop reads CASSSAGGPETQYF. The CDR3 nucleotides are TGTGCCAGTAGTTCAGCGGGGGGGCCGGAGACCCAGTACTTC. The variable domain in full, completed from reference TRBV19 and TRBJ2-5, reads DGGITQSPKYLFRKEGQNVTLSCEQNLNHDAMYWYRQDPGQGLRLIYYSQIVNDFQKGDIAEGYSVSREKKESFPLTVTSAQKNPTAFYLCASSSAGGPETQYFGPGTRLLVL.

In DNA, the CDR3 is TGTGCCAGCAGCGTAGATACAGGGGACGACTCTAATGAAAAACTGTTTTTT. This gives the protein CASSVDTGDDSNEKLFF. This rearrangement joins TRBV9 to TRBJ1-4, with 7 positions matching TRBD1. This CDR3 is built from 17 residues. Trimming at V came to 0 bases and at J to 3 bases, leaving 8 bases not matched to a gene. Germline loops: CDR1 SGDLS, CDR2 YYNGEE.

The rearrangement joins TRBV10-3 to TRBJ2-7; D is unresolved. Germline loops: CDR1 ENHRY, CDR2 SYGVKD. The germline V and J ends were trimmed by 2 bases and 6 bases, with 5 bases remaining between them. The CDR3 sequence is 11 residues long. The CDR3 reads CAISEGSEQYF. In DNA form, the CDR3 reads TGTGCCATCAGTGAGGGCTCCGAGCAGTACTTC.

The V gene is TRBV19, the J gene TRBJ1-5; maybe TRBD1 (5 bases). This CDR3 region has 15 residues. The V gene lost 1 base and the J gene lost 1 base, with 8 bases spanning the gap. CDR1 is LNHDA, CDR2 SQIVND, per germline (reference sequence). The CDR3 sequence: CASSIGGASNQPQHF. The CDR3 nucleotides read TGTGCCAGTAGTATAGGTGGGGCGAGCAATCAGCCCCAGCATTTT.

V and J are TRBV27 and TRBJ2-1; the D gene is possibly TRBD2 (6 bases). Germline values: CDR1 MNHEY, CDR2 SMNVEV (reference sequence). This CDR3 spans 15 amino acids. Deletions cut 2 bases from V and 1 base from J, with 9 bases between. The CDR3 DNA sequence: TGTGCCAGCAGTTTAGGGGAGGCGTCCTACAATGAGCAGTTCTTC. This sequence encodes CASSLGEASYNEQFF.

CDR3 in amino acids: CASSHGTSGRYYNEQFF. CDR3 in DNA: TGCGCCAGCAGCCATGGGACTAGCGGGAGATACTACAATGAGCAGTTCTTC. The rearrangement uses TRBV4-1 and TRBJ2-1; the match to TRBD2 covers 14 bases. This CDR3 contains 17 residues. The germline V gene encodes CDR1 MGHRA and CDR2 YSYEKL. Losses at the gene ends were 3 bases for V and 3 bases for J; bases not matched to a gene: 4.

V and J are TRBV7-9 and TRBJ2-1; no definite D call. Per the germline V gene, CDR1 is SEHNR and CDR2 is FQNEAQ (reference sequence). V was clipped by 3 bases and J by 1 base, with 13 bases between them. The CDR3 consists of 16 residues. For the CDR3, the DNA is TGTGCCAGCAGCTTCAGACTCAGGTTTTCCTACAATGAGCAGTTCTTC. Amino acids: CASSFRLRFSYNEQFF.

The chain combines TRBV27 with TRBJ1-1; tentative D call: TRBD1 (5 bases). This CDR3 spans 14 amino acids. V lost 4 bases and J 1 base, leaving 10 bases between the germline ends. CDR1 is MNHEY and CDR2 is SMNVEV in the germline V gene (reference sequence). The CDR3 loop reads CASSWGPQNTEAFF. The CDR3 coding sequence is TGTGCCAGCAGTTGGGGCCCACAGAACACTGAAGCTTTCTTT.

The rearrangement uses TRBV7-2 and TRBJ1-2; maybe TRBD1 (6 bases). This CDR3 is built from 17 residues. Trimming pared 2 bases from V and 4 bases from J, leaving 20 bases between. Per germline, CDR1 SGHTA and CDR2 FQGNSA. CDR3 nucleotides: TGTGCCAGCAGCTTAAAGACAGGCGGGGGTCACCGCTATGGCTACACCTTC. This sequence encodes CASSLKTGGGHRYGYTF.

The chain carries TRBV14 and TRBJ2-7; TRBD1 matches 12 bases. The CDR3 loop spans 18 amino acids. The V gene end was trimmed by 3 bases and the J gene end by 3 bases; junction bases not matched to a gene: 12. Germline V CDR1 and CDR2: SGHDN, FVKESK. DNA for the CDR3: TGTGCCAGCAGCCACTCCGGGACAGGGGGCACCTCCGGCTACGAGCAGTACTTC. Its translation is CASSHSGTGGTSGYEQYF.

The rearrangement links TRBV14 to TRBJ1-3; no clear D gene. Germline CDR1 and CDR2: SGHDN and FVKESK. V lost 6 bases and J lost 2, with 8 bases in between. This CDR3 has 13 residues. CDR3: CASRRSPGNTIYF. The DNA of the CDR3 is TGTGCCAGCAGGAGGAGTCCTGGAAACACCATATATTTT.

The V call is TRBV5-1, the J call TRBJ2-2, with D possibly TRBD1 on 5 matching bases. Germline V lookup: CDR1 SGHRS, CDR2 YFSETQ. With 4 bases removed from V and 7 bases from J, the gap between germline ends came to 11 bases. The CDR3 runs 13 residues. The CDR3 region is CASSPDNRGELFF. CDR3 nucleotides: TGCGCCAGCAGCCCGGACAATCGCGGGGAGCTGTTTTTT. The full variable domain, rest sourced from reference TRBV5-1 and TRBJ2-2, is KAGVTQTPRYLIKTRGQQVTLSCSPISGHRSVSWYQQTPGQGLQFLFEYFSETQRNKGNFPGRFSGRQFSNSRSEMNVSTLELGDSALYLCASSPDNRGELFFGEGSRLTVL.

The chain employs TRBV29-1 and TRBJ1-4; D is possibly TRBD1 (6 bases). The V and J ends lost 7 bases and 7 bases respectively, with 13 bases between them. The CDR3 has 12 residues. CDR1 and CDR2 from the germline V gene are SQVTM and ANQGSEA. The DNA of the CDR3 is TGCAGCGCCGGGACGGGGGCTGAAAAACTGTTTTTT. Translating it yields CSAGTGAEKLFF. The full variable domain, completed using reference TRBV29-1 and TRBJ1-4, is SAVISQKPSRDICQRGTSLTIQCQVDSQVTMMFWYRQQPGQSLTLIATANQGSEATYESGFVIDKFPISRPNLTFSTLTVSNMSPEDSSIYLCSAGTGAEKLFFGSGTQLSVL.

This clone turned up a few times. The V and J genes are TRBV5-5 and TRBJ2-7; possibly TRBD1 or TRBD2 for D (5 bases each). Germline V lookup: CDR1 SGHKS, CDR2 YYEKEE (reference sequence). The V end was cut by 5 bases, the J end by 4 bases, with 10 bases between. The CDR3 is 12 amino acids. In DNA, the CDR3 is TGTGCCAGCAGTACCTGGGGGTACGAGCAGTACTTC. Translated: CASSTWGYEQYF.